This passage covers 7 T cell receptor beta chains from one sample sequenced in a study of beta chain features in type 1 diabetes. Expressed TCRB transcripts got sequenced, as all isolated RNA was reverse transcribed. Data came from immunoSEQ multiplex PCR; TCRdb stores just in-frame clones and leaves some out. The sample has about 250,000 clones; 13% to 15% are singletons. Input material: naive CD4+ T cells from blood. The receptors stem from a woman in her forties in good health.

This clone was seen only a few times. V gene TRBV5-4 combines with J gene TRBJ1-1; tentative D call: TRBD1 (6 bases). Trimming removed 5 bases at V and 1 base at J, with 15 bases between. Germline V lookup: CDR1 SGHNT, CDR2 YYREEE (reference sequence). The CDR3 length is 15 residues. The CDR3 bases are TGTGCCAGCAGTCTTCGGACAGTCCCGAACACTGAAGCTTTCTTT. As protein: CASSLRTVPNTEAFF.

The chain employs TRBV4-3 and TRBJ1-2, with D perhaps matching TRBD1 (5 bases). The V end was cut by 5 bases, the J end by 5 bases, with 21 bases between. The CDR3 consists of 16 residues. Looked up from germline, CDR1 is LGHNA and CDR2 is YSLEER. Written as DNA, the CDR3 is TGCGCCAGCAGCGGCGCCACGGGGGGAGCAGGATATGGCTACACCTTC. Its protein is CASSGATGGAGYGYTF.

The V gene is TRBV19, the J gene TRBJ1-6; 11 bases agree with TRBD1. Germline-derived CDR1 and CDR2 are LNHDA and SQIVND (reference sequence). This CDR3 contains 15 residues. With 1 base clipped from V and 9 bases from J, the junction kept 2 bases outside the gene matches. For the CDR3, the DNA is TGTGCCAGTAGTATAGCCGGGACAGGGGGTTCACCCCTCCACTTT. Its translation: CASSIAGTGGSPLHF.

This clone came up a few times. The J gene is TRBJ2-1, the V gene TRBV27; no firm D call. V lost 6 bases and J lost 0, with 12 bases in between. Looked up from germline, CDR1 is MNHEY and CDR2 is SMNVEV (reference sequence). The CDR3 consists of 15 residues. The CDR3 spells CASRPILSSYNEQFF. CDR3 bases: TGTGCCAGCAGGCCAATACTGAGCTCCTACAATGAGCAGTTCTTC.

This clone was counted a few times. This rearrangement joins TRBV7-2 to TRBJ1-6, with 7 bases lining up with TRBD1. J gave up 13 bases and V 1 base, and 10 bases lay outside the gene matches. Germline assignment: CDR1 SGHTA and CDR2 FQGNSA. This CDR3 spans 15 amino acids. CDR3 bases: TGTGCCAGCAGCTTAGGGGACAGTGGGTCCTGGCCCCTCCACTTT. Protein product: CASSLGDSGSWPLHF.

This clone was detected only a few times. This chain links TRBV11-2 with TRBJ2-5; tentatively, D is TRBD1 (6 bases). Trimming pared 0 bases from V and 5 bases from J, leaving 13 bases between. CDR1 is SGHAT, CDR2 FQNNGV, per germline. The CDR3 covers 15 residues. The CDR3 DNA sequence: TGTGCCAGCAGCTTAGACGGGACAAGGTGGGAGACCCAGTACTTC. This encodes CASSLDGTRWETQYF.

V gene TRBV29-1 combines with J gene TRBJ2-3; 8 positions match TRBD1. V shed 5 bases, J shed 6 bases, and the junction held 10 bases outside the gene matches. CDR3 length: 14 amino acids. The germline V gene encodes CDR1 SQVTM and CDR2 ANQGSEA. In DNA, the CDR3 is TGCAGCGTTATCAGAGGACAGGGTTTTGATACGCAGTATTTT. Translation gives CSVIRGQGFDTQYF.